These 29 T cell receptor beta chains share one sample of origin, sequenced in a study of cytomegalovirus exposure and HLA in healthy donors. The PCR had 60 Vbeta and 13 Jbeta primers. Profiling relied on immunoSEQ multiplex PCR, and the TCRdb table lists in-frame clones only, not all of them. The data show about 82,000 clones, over 75% seen once. Source material: PBMCs. Receptor source: a man aged 45-65 years in good health and CMV-seronegative.

This chain links TRBV6-6 with TRBJ1-6; D perhaps matches TRBD1 (6 bases). Looked up from germline, CDR1 is MNHNY and CDR2 is SVGAGI (reference sequence). The V end lost 4 bases, the J end lost 6 bases, and 10 bases lay between the germline ends. The CDR3 has 14 residues. The CDR3 DNA reads as TGTGCCAGCAGTTCACAGGGCTCTAATTCACCCCTCCACTTT. This gives the protein CASSSQGSNSPLHF.

The V gene is TRBV7-3, the J gene TRBJ2-1; D may be TRBD1 (6 bases). From germline, CDR1 is SGHTA and CDR2 FQGTGA. The CDR3 has 15 residues. The V and J ends lost 5 bases and 5 bases respectively, with 16 bases between them. The CDR3 DNA reads as TGTGCCAGCAGCGTAGCAGGGGAGCCTAACAATGAGCAGTTCTTC. This translates into CASSVAGEPNNEQFF.

The chain combines TRBV28 with TRBJ1-5, with a weak D call TRBD1 (5 bases). Per the germline V gene, CDR1 is MDHEN and CDR2 is SYDVKM. CDR3 size: 15 residues. With 6 bases removed from V and 4 bases from J, the gap between germline ends came to 16 bases. CDR3 region: CASSLRSGENQPQHF. DNA of the CDR3: TGTGCCAGCAGCTTGAGGTCGGGGGAAAATCAGCCCCAGCATTTT.

The V and J genes are TRBV18 and TRBJ2-3; D is perhaps TRBD2 (6 bases). There are 15 residues in the CDR3. V was trimmed by 3 bases and J by 5 bases, leaving 15 bases between them. CDR1 and CDR2 from the germline V gene are KGHSH and LQKENI. CDR3 coding DNA: TGTGCCAGCTCACCTTACTTTTTGGAGGGAGATACGCAGTATTTT. Its protein product is CASSPYFLEGDTQYF.

The genes are TRBV14 and TRBJ2-5; 10 positions match TRBD2. Germline CDR1 reads SGHDN; CDR2 reads FVKESK. V shed 0 bases, J shed 4 bases, and the junction held 14 bases outside the gene matches. The CDR3 is 19 amino acids. The CDR3 coding sequence is TGTGCCAGCAGCCAAGATCGCGAGCGGGGGGGCCTAATGGGAGAGACCCAGTACTTC. This encodes CASSQDRERGGLMGETQYF. Filled out from reference TRBV14 and TRBJ2-5, the complete variable domain reads EAGVTQFPSHSVIEKGQTVTLRCDPISGHDNLYWYRRVMGKEIKFLLHFVKESKQDESGMPNNRFLAERTGGTYSTLKVQPAELEDSGVYFCASSQDRERGGLMGETQYFGPGTRLLVL.

The CDR3 is CASSLVESSSYEQYF. In nucleotides, the CDR3 is TGTGCCAGCAGCTTGGTGGAGTCGAGCTCCTACGAGCAGTACTTC. This chain connects TRBV7-8 to TRBJ2-7; D not resolved. The V end was cut by 3 bases, the J end by 0 bases, with 12 bases between. Germline assignment: CDR1 SGHVS and CDR2 FQNEAQ. The CDR3 spans 15 residues.

The rearrangement joins TRBV5-6 to TRBJ2-1, with a tentative D call TRBD2 (6 bases). Germline values: CDR1 SGHDT, CDR2 YYEEEE. The CDR3 runs to 12 residues. The ends were cut back, 5 bases at V and 9 bases at J, with 12 bases in the middle. The CDR3 sequence is CASRDDGSEQFF. CDR3 DNA sequence: TGTGCCAGCAGGGATGACGGGAGTGAGCAGTTCTTC. Together with reference TRBV5-6 and TRBJ2-1, the CDR3 gives the full variable domain: DAGVTQSPTHLIKTRGQQVTLRCSPKSGHDTVSWYQQALGQGPQFIFQYYEEEERQRGNFPDRFSGHQFPNYSSELNVNALLLGDSALYLCASRDDGSEQFFGPGTRLTVL.

This sequence joins TRBV6-1 and TRBJ2-1, with 8 bases aligning to TRBD2. Per germline, CDR1 MNHNS and CDR2 SASEGT. The CDR3 runs 14 residues. Here the CDR3 reads CASRRAGEGGEQFF. Here the CDR3 DNA reads TGTGCAAGTCGGAGAGCGGGGGAGGGAGGTGAGCAGTTCTTC.

This clone was observed once. The J gene is TRBJ2-3, the V gene TRBV10-1; D is uncertain. Germline CDR1 and CDR2: WNHNN and SYGVQD (reference sequence). V was clipped by 2 bases and J by 1 base, with 13 bases between them. The CDR3 length is 16 residues. The CDR3 sequence: CASSEGRRFGTDTQYF. Here the CDR3 DNA reads TGCGCCAGCAGTGAGGGTCGGAGATTTGGCACAGATACGCAGTATTTT.

J is TRBJ1-2 and V is TRBV5-1, with a tentative D call TRBD1 (6 bases). Trimming took 0 bases from V and 3 from J, leaving 12 bases between them. Germline CDR1 reads SGHRS; CDR2 reads YFSETQ. The CDR3 covers 15 residues. The CDR3 is CASSLAGGLDYGYTF. The CDR3 DNA reads as TGCGCCAGCAGCTTGGCCGGGGGGCTAGACTATGGCTACACCTTC.

V usage is TRBV5-1 and J usage is TRBJ2-7; the match to TRBD1 covers 9 bases. Germline CDR1 SGHRS, CDR2 YFSETQ. The CDR3 loop spans 15 amino acids. After removal of 0 bases from V and 3 bases from J, the junction contained 4 bases not matched to a gene. The CDR3 is CASSLETGGSYEQYF. The CDR3 DNA is TGCGCCAGCAGCTTGGAAACAGGGGGCAGCTACGAGCAGTACTTC.

The chain is built from TRBV7-9 and TRBJ2-7, with TRBD1 matching 7 bases. The CDR3 consists of 15 residues. Per germline, CDR1 SEHNR and CDR2 FQNEAQ (reference sequence). V dropped 5 bases and J dropped 2; count of bases not matched to a gene: 9. The CDR3 reads CASSHGTVSPYEQYF. The CDR3 nucleotides read TGTGCCAGCAGCCACGGGACAGTCAGCCCCTACGAGCAGTACTTC.

This clone was counted once. The genes are TRBV5-4 and TRBJ1-2; 7 nucleotides align to TRBD1. This CDR3 is 13 amino acids long. V was clipped by 4 bases and J by 2 bases; unmatched bases: 2. Germline assignment: CDR1 SGHNT and CDR2 YYREEE (reference sequence). CDR3 coding DNA: TGTGCCAGCAGCAGGGGGCCCAACTATGGCTACACCTTC. Protein sequence: CASSRGPNYGYTF.

The genes are TRBV5-4 and TRBJ1-6; a weak D match, TRBD1 (5 bases). From germline, CDR1 is SGHNT and CDR2 YYREEE (reference sequence). This CDR3 comprises 14 residues. The V gene lost 7 bases and the J gene lost 15 bases, with 23 bases spanning the gap. The chain's CDR3 is CASSSRSAGSRLHF. The CDR3 bases are TGTGCCAGCTCCTCCAGGTCCGCAGGGTCGCGCCTCCACTTT.

The chain couples TRBV7-3 to TRBJ2-3, with D tentatively TRBD2 (5 bases). Germline loops: CDR1 SGHTA, CDR2 FQGTGA. The CDR3 covers 13 residues. Trimming stripped 5 bases from V and 7 bases from J, with 13 bases between. The CDR3 region has the DNA TGTGCCAGCAGCCTGAGATCGGGATATACGCAGTATTTT. Encoded protein: CASSLRSGYTQYF.

The chain joins TRBV6-5 to TRBJ2-1, with TRBD1 matching over 9 bases. This CDR3 has 15 amino acids. V lost 6 bases, J lost 6 bases, and 9 bases stayed unmatched. From germline, CDR1 is MNHEY and CDR2 SVGAGI. This chain's CDR3 is CASRLLTGGFNEQFF. CDR3 bases: TGTGCCAGCAGACTACTTACAGGGGGCTTCAATGAGCAGTTCTTC.

The chain combines TRBV4-3 with TRBJ1-6; no reliable D call. This CDR3 comprises 16 residues. Germline CDR1 reads LGHNA; CDR2 reads YSLEER. V dropped 1 base and J dropped 9 bases, with 16 bases sitting between them. CDR3 in amino acids: CASSQAYETQRSPLHF. CDR3 bases: TGCGCCAGCAGCCAAGCTTACGAGACCCAGCGTTCACCCCTCCACTTT.

This clone was recorded a few times. The CDR3 DNA sequence: TGCGCCAGCAGCTTGCAGGGCAGGAACACTGAAGCTTTCTTT. As protein: CASSLQGRNTEAFF. The chain employs TRBV5-1 and TRBJ1-1, with a tentative D call TRBD1 (5 bases). CDR3 length: 14 amino acids. Germline V gene sequence: CDR1 SGHRS, CDR2 YFSETQ. Trimming stripped 1 base from V and 1 base from J, with 8 bases between. Variable domain in full (rest from reference TRBV5-1 and TRBJ1-1): KAGVTQTPRYLIKTRGQQVTLSCSPISGHRSVSWYQQTPGQGLQFLFEYFSETQRNKGNFPGRFSGRQFSNSRSEMNVSTLELGDSALYLCASSLQGRNTEAFFGQGTRLTVV.

The rearrangement uses TRBV5-1 and TRBJ2-5; TRBD2 matches 10 bases. Trimming took 1 base from V and 5 from J; bases not matched to a gene: 5. Looked up from germline, CDR1 is SGHRS and CDR2 is YFSETQ. This CDR3 has 15 amino acids. CDR3 protein: CASSLLAGGTETQYF. CDR3 nucleotide sequence: TGCGCCAGCAGCTTGTTAGCGGGGGGTACGGAGACCCAGTACTTC.

The chain combines TRBV6-5 with TRBJ2-2; TRBD2 might be the D (5 bases). Trimming removed 0 bases at V and 9 bases at J, with 14 bases between. CDR3 length: 15 amino acids. CDR1 MNHEY and CDR2 SVGAGI come from the germline V gene. The CDR3 nucleotides are TGTGCCAGCAGTTACTCTCACCCCGGGATACGGGAGCTGTTTTTT. Translated, it gives CASSYSHPGIRELFF.

The gene calls are TRBV7-9 and TRBJ2-7; 9 positions match TRBD1. This CDR3 is 16 amino acids long. Trimming at V came to 5 bases and at J to 0 bases, leaving 8 bases not matched to a gene. Germline values: CDR1 SEHNR, CDR2 FQNEAQ (reference sequence). CDR3 protein: CASSTRQGVGSYEQYF. The CDR3 coding sequence is TGTGCCAGCAGCACCAGACAGGGGGTAGGCTCCTACGAGCAGTACTTC.

The rearrangement uses TRBV2 and TRBJ1-1, with D unclear. Germline loops: CDR1 SNHLY, CDR2 FYNNEI. This CDR3 is 13 amino acids long. The germline V and J ends were trimmed by 6 bases and 0 bases, with 8 bases remaining between them. The CDR3 spells CASRGDMNTEAFF. Here the CDR3 DNA reads TGTGCCAGCAGGGGAGATATGAACACTGAAGCTTTCTTT. The variable domain in full, with the rest retrieved from reference TRBV2 and TRBJ1-1, is EPEVTQTPSHQVTQMGQEVILRCVPISNHLYFYWYRQILGQKVEFLVSFYNNEISEKSEIFDDQFSVERPDGSNFTLKIRSTKLEDSAMYFCASRGDMNTEAFFGQGTRLTVV.

Turning to this clone: At the DNA level, this CDR3 is encoded by other sequences in the same sample as well. CDR3 protein: CASSLDSSYEQYF. Here the CDR3 DNA reads TGTGCCAGCAGTTTAGACAGTTCCTACGAGCAGTACTTC. The chain couples TRBV28 to TRBJ2-7; possible D gene TRBD1, 5 bases. CDR3 length equals 13 residues. The germline V and J ends were trimmed by 2 bases and 1 base, with 6 bases remaining between them. Germline assignment: CDR1 MDHEN and CDR2 SYDVKM.

The CDR3 reads CASSSYHESPLHF. DNA for the CDR3: TGTGCCAGCAGCTCGTACCACGAGTCACCCCTCCACTTT. The genes are TRBV7-6 and TRBJ1-6; D is ambiguous. The CDR3 covers 13 residues. Germline V lookup: CDR1 SGHVS, CDR2 FNYEAQ. Trimming took off 4 bases at V and 10 bases at J, with 11 bases between the two ends.

This rearrangement joins TRBV6-5 to TRBJ1-2; TRBD1 matches at 8 bases. The trim removed 2 bases at V and 5 bases at J, leaving 7 bases unmatched. This CDR3 has 15 amino acids. Germline V gene lookup returns CDR1 MNHEY and CDR2 SVGAGI. For the CDR3, the DNA is TGTGCCAGCAGTTACCTGGACAGGGTTTCATATGGCTACACCTTC. Its protein product is CASSYLDRVSYGYTF.

The chain joins TRBV15 to TRBJ2-1, with a weak D call TRBD2 (5 bases). V was clipped by 1 base and J by 0 bases, with 10 bases between them. CDR3 size: 16 residues. The germline CDR1 and CDR2 sequences are LNHNV and YYDKDF (reference sequence). DNA for the CDR3: TGTGCCACCAGCAGAGGGGCTAGCAACTCCTACAATGAGCAGTTCTTC. Residues: CATSRGASNSYNEQFF.

V and J are TRBV5-5 and TRBJ2-2, with D maybe TRBD1 (5 bases). Trimming shortened V by 0 bases and J by 6 bases, and 21 bases separated the two germline ends. The CDR3 loop spans 18 amino acids. The germline gives CDR1 SGHKS, CDR2 YYEKEE (reference sequence). CDR3 coding DNA: TGTGCCAGCAGCTTGGTTCGAGCAGGGTCGGATTCATCCGGGGAGCTGTTTTTT. Protein sequence: CASSLVRAGSDSSGELFF.

The genes are TRBV7-2 and TRBJ2-3; 7 bases match TRBD2. Germline values: CDR1 SGHTA, CDR2 FQGNSA. With V trimmed by 6 bases and J by 3 bases, 6 bases remained unmatched. The CDR3 covers 14 residues. The CDR3 is CASSVYGGTDTQYF. The CDR3 region has the DNA TGTGCCAGCAGTGTATACGGGGGGACAGATACGCAGTATTTT.

The chain has TRBV7-9 and TRBJ2-2; the match to TRBD1 covers 7 bases. With 5 bases clipped from V and 2 bases from J, the junction kept 11 bases outside the gene matches. CDR1 SEHNR and CDR2 FQNEAQ come from the germline V gene (reference sequence). The CDR3 is 17 amino acids. CDR3: CASSPRRSGGNTGELFF. CDR3 DNA sequence: TGTGCCAGCAGCCCACGACGGTCAGGGGGTAACACCGGGGAGCTGTTTTTT.